The 16 T cell receptor beta chains below come from one sample, sequenced in a study of shared T cell receptors in the human thymus. Sequencing was performed with immunoSEQ multiplex PCR; in TCRdb, only in-frame clones are kept and a portion is missing. Among hundreds of thousands of clones listed, roughly 90% were seen once. A further study also used this sample, focusing on human thymus T cells.

Material for sequencing was thymocytes. The receptors originated from a boy under two years old with a congenital heart defect.

The chain employs TRBV29-1 and TRBJ2-5, with D possibly matching TRBD2 (5 bases). V was clipped by 3 bases and J by 2 bases, with 10 bases between them. CDR3 length: 13 amino acids. Germline V gives CDR1 SQVTM, CDR2 ANQGSEA. CDR3 region: CSVDLAPQETQYF. As DNA, the CDR3 is TGCAGCGTTGACCTAGCTCCTCAAGAGACCCAGTACTTC.

J is TRBJ2-3 and V is TRBV5-1; 10 nucleotides align to TRBD2. The ends lost 0 bases at V and 6 bases at J; junction bases unmatched: 4. Looked up from germline, CDR1 is SGHRS and CDR2 is YFSETQ. The CDR3 is 15 amino acids. The CDR3 coding sequence is TGCGCCAGCAGCTTGGTCGCTAGCGGGAGCGATACGCAGTATTTT. This encodes CASSLVASGSDTQYF.

The genes are TRBV11-2 and TRBJ2-3; D ambiguous. V was clipped by 7 bases and J by 2 bases, with 16 bases between them. The CDR3 totals 15 residues. Germline CDR1 SGHAT, CDR2 FQNNGV. Written as DNA, the CDR3 is TGTGCCAGCACCCAACGGTTACTGATCACAGATACGCAGTATTTT. It translates to CASTQRLLITDTQYF.

The chain is built from TRBV6-6 and TRBJ1-2; D remains unclear. Trimming took 10 bases from V and 8 from J, leaving 17 bases between them. This CDR3 has 12 amino acids. From germline, CDR1 is MNHNY and CDR2 SVGAGI (reference sequence). Here the CDR3 DNA reads TGTGCCACCCACTTAGGAGGAGGGGGCTACACCTTC. This codes for CATHLGGGGYTF.

This clone was detected only once. This chain uses TRBV7-9 with TRBJ2-5, with TRBD2 identical over 8 bases. In germline, CDR1 is SEHNR, CDR2 FQNEAQ (reference sequence). The CDR3 contains 15 residues. With V trimmed by 6 bases and J by 2 bases, 8 bases remained unmatched. The CDR3 bases are TGTGCCAGCAGTTCCGGGACTAGGGTGCAAGAGACCCAGTACTTC. It codes for CASSSGTRVQETQYF.

The chain uses TRBV7-2 and TRBJ2-5, with D possibly matching TRBD2 (6 bases). V lost 2 bases to trimming and J lost 3 bases, with 10 bases between them. The CDR3 runs to 14 residues. Germline assignment: CDR1 SGHTA and CDR2 FQGNSA. The CDR3 nucleotides read TGTGCCAGCAGCTTATGGGGAGGAGAAGAGACCCAGTACTTC. Protein: CASSLWGGEETQYF.

A word on this clone: Other nucleotide sequences from this sample produce the same CDR3. The chain combines TRBV27 with TRBJ2-7, with TRBD2 as a possible D gene (6 bases). V lost 5 bases, J lost 2 bases, and 7 bases lay in between. The CDR3 totals 12 residues. CDR1 is MNHEY, CDR2 SMNVEV, per germline (reference sequence). CDR3 residues: CASSPGAYEQYF. CDR3 coding DNA: TGTGCCAGCAGTCCGGGAGCCTACGAGCAGTACTTC.

J is TRBJ1-5 and V is TRBV7-2, with TRBD1 matching over 7 bases. From germline, CDR1 is SGHTA and CDR2 FQGNSA. The length of the CDR3 is 13 residues. V lost 2 bases and J lost 5; bases outside the gene matches: 0. The CDR3 reads CASSLQGDQPQHF. In nucleotides, the CDR3 is TGTGCCAGCAGCTTACAGGGGGATCAGCCCCAGCATTTT.

The CDR3, as DNA: TGTGCCAGCAGCTTGTTCGGGGGGAGTGGCTACACCTTC. It encodes CASSLFGGSGYTF. The chain links TRBV5-4 to TRBJ1-2; D perhaps matches TRBD1 (5 bases). Germline values: CDR1 SGHNT, CDR2 YYREEE (reference sequence). This CDR3 is built from 13 residues. The V gene lost 1 base and the J gene lost 7 bases, with 11 bases spanning the gap. Full variable domain (outside the CDR3, taken from reference TRBV5-4 and TRBJ1-2): ETGVTQSPTHLIKTRGQQVTLRCSSQSGHNTVSWYQQALGQGPQFIFQYYREEENGRGNFPPRFSGLQFPNYSSELNVNALELDDSALYLCASSLFGGSGYTFGSGTRLTVV.

This clone is a singleton in its sample. V and J are TRBV18 and TRBJ2-7; TRBD2 matches at 14 bases. This CDR3 is built from 16 residues. Looked up from germline, CDR1 is KGHSH and CDR2 is LQKENI. The trim removed 1 base at V and 4 bases at J, leaving 3 bases unmatched. CDR3: CASSPRGLAGVYEQYF. DNA of the CDR3: TGTGCCAGCTCACCACGGGGACTAGCGGGAGTTTACGAGCAGTACTTC.

The V call is TRBV10-2, the J call TRBJ2-7; 14 positions match TRBD2. The CDR3 spans 16 residues. Unmatched junction bases numbered 5, after V lost 3 bases and J lost 4 bases. Germline V gene lookup returns CDR1 WSHSY and CDR2 SAAADI. CDR3 in amino acids: CASSDGLAGGKYEQYF. The CDR3 DNA sequence: TGCGCCAGCAGTGATGGACTAGCGGGAGGAAAGTACGAGCAGTACTTC.

V usage is TRBV5-1 and J usage is TRBJ2-3, with D possibly TRBD2 on 5 matching bases. V was cut by 0 bases and J by 8 bases, with 16 bases left in between. CDR1 and CDR2 from the germline V gene are SGHRS and YFSETQ. This CDR3 is built from 15 residues. The CDR3 DNA follows: TGCGCCAGCAGCTTGGTAGAGGGCCATGCTCGTACGCAGTATTTT. Protein sequence: CASSLVEGHARTQYF.

The V and J genes are TRBV12-5 and TRBJ1-1; D perhaps matches TRBD1 (6 bases). V was cut by 6 bases and J by 10 bases, with 21 bases left in between. The germline CDR1 and CDR2 sequences are LGHNT and FRNRAP. This CDR3 region has 14 residues. CDR3 nucleotide sequence: TGTGCTAGTGGCGAAACAACGGCGGGAGGGGGAGCTTTCTTT. It codes for CASGETTAGGGAFF.

DNA of the CDR3: TGTGCCAGCAGCCTCGGGCTAGCGGGGCTACAAGAGACCCAGTACTTC. Encoded protein: CASSLGLAGLQETQYF. The V gene is TRBV2, the J gene TRBJ2-5, with TRBD2 identical over 9 bases. CDR1 and CDR2 (germline): SNHLY, FYNNEI. The V and J ends lost 6 bases and 2 bases, in that order; junction bases with no gene match: 10. The CDR3 contains 16 residues.

This chain uses TRBV4-3 with TRBJ2-7, with a weak D call TRBD1 (6 bases). Germline CDR1 is LGHNA and CDR2 is YSLEER. The CDR3 length is 15 residues. V was clipped by 0 bases and J by 2 bases, with 11 bases between them. DNA for the CDR3: TGCGCCAGCAGCCAAGACGAGGGGGTCCCCTACGAGCAGTACTTC. It yields the protein CASSQDEGVPYEQYF.

The rearrangement links TRBV11-3 to TRBJ2-3; 9 bases agree with TRBD1. J gave up 1 base and V 4 bases, and 3 bases lay outside the gene matches. This CDR3 spans 15 amino acids. Germline lookup yields CDR1 SGHNT and CDR2 YENEEA. CDR3 protein: CASSSGQGGTDTQYF. The CDR3 region has the DNA TGTGCCAGCAGCTCGGGACAGGGTGGCACAGATACGCAGTATTTT.